The 13 T cell receptor beta chains below all came from one sample that was sequenced in a study of blood T cell repertoires in COVID-19 (dated by TCRdb to the early 2020s). Library generation was performed with the immunoSEQ multiplex PCR assay. Not all clones reach the TCRdb copy of this immuneACCESS table, which keeps in-frame sequences only. Checked studies attribute under half of the gap to unresolved V genes and leave the rest unexplained. In all, the sample holds more than 250,000 clones, and roughly 80% of those were seen once. The ten largest clones take up 5% of the sample. Source material: PBMCs or T cells enriched from blood (not recorded which). The receptors shown here come from a man between 40 and 49 years old who had been exposed to COVID-19.

The chain recombines TRBV5-1 with TRBJ2-5; TRBD1 matches 7 bases. V was pared by 3 bases and J by 3 bases, with 2 bases of the junction left unmatched. The CDR3 runs 13 residues. CDR1 and CDR2 (germline): SGHRS, YFSETQ. In DNA, the CDR3 is TGCGCCAGCAGCTCCGGACAGGAAGAGACCCAGTACTTC. It translates to CASSSGQEETQYF.

The chain uses TRBV10-3 and TRBJ2-2; TRBD1 agrees at 8 bases. In germline, CDR1 is ENHRY, CDR2 SYGVKD. J was trimmed by 6 bases and V by 7 bases; bases with no gene match: 7. This CDR3 has 14 amino acids. This CDR3 is CAITDGQGPGELFF. The CDR3 DNA sequence: TGTGCCATCACCGACGGACAGGGCCCCGGGGAGCTGTTTTTT.

The rearrangement links TRBV12-5 to TRBJ1-1; D unclear. With 6 bases removed from V and 4 bases from J, the gap between germline ends came to 15 bases. The germline gives CDR1 LGHNT, CDR2 FRNRAP. The CDR3 extends over 14 amino acids. The CDR3 bases are TGTGCTAGTGGCCTCCAGCTACGGGGCACTGAAGCTTTCTTT. Its protein product is CASGLQLRGTEAFF. The whole variable domain, remainder taken from reference TRBV12-5 and TRBJ1-1, is DARVTQTPRHKVTEMGQEVTMRCQPILGHNTVFWYRQTMMQGLELLAYFRNRAPLDDSGMPKDRFSAEMPDATLATLKIQPSEPRDSAVYFCASGLQLRGTEAFFGQGTRLTVV.

The chain couples TRBV11-2 to TRBJ2-1; 8 bases line up with TRBD2. CDR3 size: 14 residues. V shed 4 bases, J shed 3 bases, and the junction held 2 bases outside the gene matches. Looked up from germline, CDR1 is SGHAT and CDR2 is FQNNGV. The DNA of the CDR3 is TGTGCCAGCAGCTCGAGCGGGAGCTACAATGAGCAGTTCTTC. Protein: CASSSSGSYNEQFF.

The rearrangement joins TRBV14 to TRBJ2-7; 8 positions match TRBD2. V lost 9 bases, J lost 5 bases, and 9 bases stayed unmatched. Germline V lookup: CDR1 SGHDN, CDR2 FVKESK. The CDR3 has 13 amino acids. This chain's CDR3 is CASRSGRTDEQYF. DNA for the CDR3: TGTGCCAGTAGGAGCGGGAGAACGGACGAGCAGTACTTC.

This chain uses TRBV6-1 with TRBJ1-5; D is uncertain. CDR1 MNHNS and CDR2 SASEGT come from the germline V gene. The CDR3 spans 15 residues. Trimming cost V 0 bases and J 0 bases, with 6 bases left between them. This CDR3 is CASSEASVSNQPQHF. CDR3 sequence (DNA): TGTGCCAGCAGTGAAGCCTCGGTTAGCAATCAGCCCCAGCATTTT.

The J gene is TRBJ1-4, the V gene TRBV4-1, with D possibly being TRBD1 (5 bases). V was pared by 4 bases and J by 8 bases, with 17 bases between. CDR3 length: 15 amino acids. Germline values: CDR1 MGHRA, CDR2 YSYEKL. CDR3 sequence reads: CASSRITGTREKLFF. In nucleotides, the CDR3 is TGCGCCAGCAGCCGGATAACAGGTACCAGGGAAAAACTGTTTTTT.

The rearrangement links TRBV5-1 to TRBJ2-7; 7 bases agree with TRBD2. This CDR3 has 15 amino acids. The germline gives CDR1 SGHRS, CDR2 YFSETQ. V was pared by 0 bases and J by 3 bases, with 6 bases of the junction left unmatched. The CDR3 reads CASSLALSGIYEQYF. DNA of the CDR3: TGCGCCAGCAGCTTGGCGTTAAGCGGGATCTACGAGCAGTACTTC.

The rearrangement links TRBV5-6 to TRBJ2-3; a possible D gene is TRBD1 (7 bases). V shed 0 bases and J shed 5 bases, with 16 bases lying between them. Germline-derived CDR1 and CDR2 are SGHDT and YYEEEE. The CDR3 runs 16 residues. In DNA form, the CDR3 reads TGTGCCAGCAGCTTGGAAGGAGGGGGCGTTGAAGATACGCAGTATTTT. Amino acid sequence: CASSLEGGGVEDTQYF.

The chain links TRBV7-9 to TRBJ1-2; the D gene is possibly TRBD1 (5 bases). CDR1 SEHNR and CDR2 FQNEAQ come from the germline V gene (reference sequence). The CDR3 loop spans 15 amino acids. Trimming took off 5 bases at V and 2 bases at J, with 15 bases between the two ends. The CDR3 here is CASSAQGLLNYGYTF. The DNA for the CDR3 is TGTGCCAGCAGCGCGCAGGGACTGCTCAACTATGGCTACACCTTC.

This clone was detected only once. The rearrangement uses TRBV11-2 and TRBJ1-3; a weak D match, TRBD1 (6 bases). The CDR3 runs 19 residues. Trimming removed 5 bases from V and 2 bases from J, with 25 bases in between. The germline CDR1 and CDR2 sequences are SGHAT and FQNNGV. Here the CDR3 reads CASSPRTLTGIGAGNTIYF. The CDR3 coding sequence is TGTGCCAGCAGCCCCCGAACGTTAACAGGGATAGGGGCTGGAAACACCATATATTTT.

The V gene is TRBV3-1 (or the pseudogene TRBV3-2), the J gene TRBJ1-3; no reliable D call. The CDR3 is made up of 14 amino acids. Trimming left V 1 base short and J 0 bases short, with 4 bases between. Germline V gene data show CDR1 as LGHDT and CDR2 as YNNKEL (reference sequence). This chain's CDR3 is CASSQVLSGNTIYF. The CDR3 bases are TGTGCCAGCAGCCAAGTACTCTCTGGAAACACCATATATTTT.

The chain uses TRBV5-4 and TRBJ1-3; 7 nucleotides agree with TRBD1. Germline CDR1 SGHNT, CDR2 YYREEE (reference sequence). The CDR3 contains 16 residues. J gave up 4 bases and V 4 bases, and 11 bases lay outside the gene matches. CDR3 region: CASSSARDRRGNTIYF. The DNA of the CDR3 is TGTGCCAGCAGCAGTGCCCGGGACAGAAGAGGAAACACCATATATTTT.